Here is one TCR beta chain with its context. These data belong to a study of T cell changes during pregnancy in multiple sclerosis. V was clipped by 8 bases and J by 4 bases; unmatched bases: 11. This CDR3 contains 14 residues. Germline assignment: CDR1 MDHEN and CDR2 SYDVKM. The data were produced by immunoSEQ multiplex PCR, yet TCRdb's version contains in-frame clones alone and is incomplete. This sample has under 20,000 clones, with under 90% found just once. The chain joins TRBV28 to TRBJ2-7; 7 nucleotides match TRBD1. The sequence was collected from a female donor with multiple sclerosis, enrolled in a pregnancy study. Sample: CD8+ T cells from peripheral blood mononuclear cells, taken after pregnancy. The DNA of the CDR3 is TGTGCCAGCCTAGACCCGGGACAGTCGTACGAGCAGTACTTC. This codes for CASLDPGQSYEQYF.